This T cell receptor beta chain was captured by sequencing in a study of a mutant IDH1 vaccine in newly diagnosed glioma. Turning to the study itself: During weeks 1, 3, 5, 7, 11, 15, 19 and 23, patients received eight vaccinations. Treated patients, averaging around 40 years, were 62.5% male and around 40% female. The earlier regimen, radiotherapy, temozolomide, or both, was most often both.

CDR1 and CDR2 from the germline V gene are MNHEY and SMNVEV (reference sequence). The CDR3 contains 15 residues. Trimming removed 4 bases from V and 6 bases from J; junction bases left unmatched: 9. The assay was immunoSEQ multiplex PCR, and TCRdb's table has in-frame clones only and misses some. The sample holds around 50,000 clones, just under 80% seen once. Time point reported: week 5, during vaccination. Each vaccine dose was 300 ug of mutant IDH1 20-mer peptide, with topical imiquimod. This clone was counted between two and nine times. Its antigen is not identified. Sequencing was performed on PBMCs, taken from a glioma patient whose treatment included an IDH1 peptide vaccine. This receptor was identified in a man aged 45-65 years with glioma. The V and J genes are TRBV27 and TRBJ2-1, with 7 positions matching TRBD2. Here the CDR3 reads CASSSAWTSGNEQFF. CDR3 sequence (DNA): TGTGCCAGCAGTTCCGCCTGGACTAGTGGCAATGAGCAGTTCTTC.